This T cell receptor (beta chain) came from a study of T cell responses to AZD1222 COVID-19 vaccine. Study-level findings and limits: Spike-specific TCR breadth and depth both grew after two AZD1222 doses.

The CDR3 is 14 residues long. The V and J ends lost 3 bases and 0 bases respectively, with 8 bases between them. The germline gives CDR1 KGHSH, CDR2 LQKENI. This clone is a singleton in its sample. Its antigen is still unknown. Produced via immunoSEQ multiplex PCR; TCRdb's table is partial and in-frame only. The repertoire holds 130,000 or so clones, with approximately 91% as singletons. This TCR derives from an adult who received the AZD1222 COVID-19 vaccine. Sequencing was performed on peripheral blood, taken 28 days after the second AZD1222 dose. V and J are TRBV18 and TRBJ1-1, with D tentatively TRBD1 (6 bases). DNA for the CDR3: TGTGCCAGCTCACCCCAGGGGCTGAACACTGAAGCTTTCTTT. Its translation is CASSPQGLNTEAFF.